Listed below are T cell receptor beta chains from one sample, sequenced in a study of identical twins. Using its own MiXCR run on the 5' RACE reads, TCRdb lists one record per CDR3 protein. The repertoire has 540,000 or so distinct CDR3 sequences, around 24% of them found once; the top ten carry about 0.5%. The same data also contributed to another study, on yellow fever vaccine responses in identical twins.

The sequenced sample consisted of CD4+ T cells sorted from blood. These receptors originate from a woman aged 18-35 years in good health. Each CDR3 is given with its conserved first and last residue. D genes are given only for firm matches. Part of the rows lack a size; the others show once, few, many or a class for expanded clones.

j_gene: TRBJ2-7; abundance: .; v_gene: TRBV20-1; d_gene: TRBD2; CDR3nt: TGCAGTGCGGATCCGGGACTAGCTTTTTACGAGCAGTACTTC; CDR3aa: CSADPGLAFYEQYF
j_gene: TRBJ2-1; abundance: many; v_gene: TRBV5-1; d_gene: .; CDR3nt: TGCGCCAGCAGCTTTTCCGTAGCGGAAAATGAGCAGTTCTTC; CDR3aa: CASSFSVAENEQFF
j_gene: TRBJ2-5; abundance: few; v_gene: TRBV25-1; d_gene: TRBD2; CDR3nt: TGTGCCAGCAGTAAAAGCGGGACTCAAGAGACCCAGTACTTC; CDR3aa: CASSKSGTQETQYF
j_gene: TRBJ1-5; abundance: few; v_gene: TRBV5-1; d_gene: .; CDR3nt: TGCGCCAGCAGCTTTGATGGGGAAATGGCCCAGCATTTT; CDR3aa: CASSFDGEMAQHF
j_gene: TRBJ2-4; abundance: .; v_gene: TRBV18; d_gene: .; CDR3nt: TGTGCCAGCTCCCCATCTGAGGGAAGGGTGTCTTTCAAAAACATTCAGTACTTC; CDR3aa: CASSPSEGRVSFKNIQYF
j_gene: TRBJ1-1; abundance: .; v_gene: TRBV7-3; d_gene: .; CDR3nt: TGTGCCAGCAGTTTGTTTGAACAGACTGAAGCTTTCTTT; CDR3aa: CASSLFEQTEAFF
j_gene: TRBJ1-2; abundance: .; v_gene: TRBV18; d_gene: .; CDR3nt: TGTGCCAGCTCACCTGGGGCAGACGTCTATGGCTACACCTTC; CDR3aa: CASSPGADVYGYTF
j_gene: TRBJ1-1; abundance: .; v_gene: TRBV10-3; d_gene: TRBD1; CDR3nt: TGTGCCATCAGTACGACAGGGGCGGGCACTGAAGCTTTCTTT; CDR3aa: CAISTTGAGTEAFF
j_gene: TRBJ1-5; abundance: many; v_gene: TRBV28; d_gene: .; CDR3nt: TGTGCCAGCAGTTTGGGGGACTTGGGCCAGCCCCAGCATTTT; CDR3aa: CASSLGDLGQPQHF
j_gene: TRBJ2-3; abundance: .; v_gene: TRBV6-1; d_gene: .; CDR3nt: TGTGCCAGCAGGACGGCCCGCACAGATACGCAGTATTTT; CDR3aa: CASRTARTDTQYF
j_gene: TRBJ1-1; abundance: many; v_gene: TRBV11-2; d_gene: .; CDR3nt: TGTGCCAGCAGCCCTAATACAAACACTGAAGCTTTCTTT; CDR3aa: CASSPNTNTEAFF
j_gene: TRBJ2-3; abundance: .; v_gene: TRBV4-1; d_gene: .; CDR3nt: TGCGCCAGCAGCCAAGATGGCGGGTCAGATACGCAGTATTTT; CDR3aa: CASSQDGGSDTQYF
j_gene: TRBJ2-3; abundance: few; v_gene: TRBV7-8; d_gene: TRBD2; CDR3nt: TGTGCCAGCAGCCCTATGACTAGCGGGAGCTCTGAGCAGTATTTT; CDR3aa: CASSPMTSGSSEQYF
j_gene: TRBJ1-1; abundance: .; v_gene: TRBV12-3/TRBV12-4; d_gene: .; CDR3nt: TGTGCCAGCAGTCGAGCGGGACAGAACACTGAAGCTTTCTTT; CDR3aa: CASSRAGQNTEAFF
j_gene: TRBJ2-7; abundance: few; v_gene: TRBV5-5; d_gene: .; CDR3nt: TGTGCCAGCAGCTTCTTAAGGGAGAGCGAGCAGTACTTC; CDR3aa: CASSFLRESEQYF
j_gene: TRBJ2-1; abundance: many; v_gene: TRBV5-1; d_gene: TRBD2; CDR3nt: TGCGCCAGCAGATATTCGGGACTAGCGGGATTAGCCTCCTACAATGAGCAGTTCTTC; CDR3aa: CASRYSGLAGLASYNEQFF
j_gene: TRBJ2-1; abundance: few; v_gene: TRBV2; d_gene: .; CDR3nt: TGTGCCAGCAGTGAACAATGGTGGCCACGGAGCTCCTACAATGAGCAGTTCTTC; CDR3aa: CASSEQWWPRSSYNEQFF
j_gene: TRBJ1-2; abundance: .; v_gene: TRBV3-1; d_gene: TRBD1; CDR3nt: TGTGCCAGCACCGCTAGTGAGAGCAGGGGGAACTATGGCTACACCTTC; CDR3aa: CASTASESRGNYGYTF
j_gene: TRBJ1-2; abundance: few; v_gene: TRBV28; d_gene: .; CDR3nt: TGTGCCAGCAGCCCCCGCGGGGGACAAGTTTATGGCTACACCTTC; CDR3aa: CASSPRGGQVYGYTF
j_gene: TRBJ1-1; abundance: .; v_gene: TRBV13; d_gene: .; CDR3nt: TGTGCCAGCAGCTTAATCGGGGCAGGAAATGAAGCTTTCTTT; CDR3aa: CASSLIGAGNEAFF
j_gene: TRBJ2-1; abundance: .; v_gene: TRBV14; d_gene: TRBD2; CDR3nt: TGTGCCAGCAGCCAAGTTGCGCCTAGCGGGAGGAAGAATGAGCAGTTCTTC; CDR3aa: CASSQVAPSGRKNEQFF
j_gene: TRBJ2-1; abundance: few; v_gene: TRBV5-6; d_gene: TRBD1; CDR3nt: TGTGCCAGCACCCAGGGGGTCACCTACAATGAGCAGTTCTTC; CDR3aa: CASTQGVTYNEQFF
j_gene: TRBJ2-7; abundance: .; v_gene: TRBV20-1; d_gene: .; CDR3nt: TGCAGTGTAGCCCCGACGGGGGCGGGAGAGGACGAGCAGTACTTC; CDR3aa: CSVAPTGAGEDEQYF
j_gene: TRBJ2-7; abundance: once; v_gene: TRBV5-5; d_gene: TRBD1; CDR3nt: TGTGCCAGCAGCCGCGACCCAGGGGGCTACGAGCAGTACTTC; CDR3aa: CASSRDPGGYEQYF
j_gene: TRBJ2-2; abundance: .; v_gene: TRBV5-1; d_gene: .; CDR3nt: TGCGCCAGCAGCTTGCGGGGGCAAACCGGGGAGCTGTTTTTT; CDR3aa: CASSLRGQTGELFF
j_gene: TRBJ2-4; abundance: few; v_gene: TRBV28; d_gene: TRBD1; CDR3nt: TGTGCCAGCAGGCCCACACAGGGGGTGGTCAAAAACATTCAGTACTTC; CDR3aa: CASRPTQGVVKNIQYF
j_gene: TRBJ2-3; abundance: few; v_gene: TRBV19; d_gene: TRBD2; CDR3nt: TGTGCCAGTAGTATCATCAGCGGGGGCACAGATACGCAGTATTTT; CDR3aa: CASSIISGGTDTQYF
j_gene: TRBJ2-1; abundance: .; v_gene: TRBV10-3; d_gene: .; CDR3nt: TGTGCCATCAGTGAAGGCACGACTGAGCAGTTCTTC; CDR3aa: CAISEGTTEQFF
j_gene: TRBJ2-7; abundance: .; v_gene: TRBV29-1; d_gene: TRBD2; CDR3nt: TGCAGCGTAGTACTAGCGGGAGTCTCCTACGAGCAGTACTTC; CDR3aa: CSVVLAGVSYEQYF
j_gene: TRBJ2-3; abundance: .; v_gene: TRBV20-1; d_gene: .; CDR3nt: TGCAGTGCTAGTTTCACTCACCGATCGGATACGCAGTATTTT; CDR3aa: CSASFTHRSDTQYF
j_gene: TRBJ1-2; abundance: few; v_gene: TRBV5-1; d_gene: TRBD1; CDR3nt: TGCGCCAGCGCGGACAGGGTGGACTATGGCTACACCTTC; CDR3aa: CASADRVDYGYTF
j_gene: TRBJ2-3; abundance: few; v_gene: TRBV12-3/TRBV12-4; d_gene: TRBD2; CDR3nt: TGTGCCAGCAGCCCACGAGCGGGGGGGCTATCGACAGATACGCAGTATTTT; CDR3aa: CASSPRAGGLSTDTQYF
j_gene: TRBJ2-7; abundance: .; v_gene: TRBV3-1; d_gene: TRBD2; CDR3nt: TGTGCCAGCAGCCCTCAACTAGCGTCCTACGAGCAGTACTTC; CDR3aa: CASSPQLASYEQYF
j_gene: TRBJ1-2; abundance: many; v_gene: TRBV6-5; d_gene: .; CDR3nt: TGTGCCAGCAGTTCAAGAGGCCAGGACTATGGCTACACCTTC; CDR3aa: CASSSRGQDYGYTF
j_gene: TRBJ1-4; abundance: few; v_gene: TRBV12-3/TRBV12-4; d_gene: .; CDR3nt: TGTGCCAGCAGCCCAGTGGGGATCTCAACTAATGAAAAACTGTTTTTT; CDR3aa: CASSPVGISTNEKLFF
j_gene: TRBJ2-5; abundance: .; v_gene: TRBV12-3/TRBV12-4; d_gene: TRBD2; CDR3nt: TGTGCCAGCAGTCCCCGGGGTAGCGGGGGGGCCGGGGAGACCCAGTACTTC; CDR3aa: CASSPRGSGGAGETQYF
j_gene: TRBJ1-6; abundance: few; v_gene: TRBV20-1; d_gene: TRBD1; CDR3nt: TGCAGTGCTAGAGACTCCCCCCAGGGGGCCGATTCACCCCTCCACTTT; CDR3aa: CSARDSPQGADSPLHF
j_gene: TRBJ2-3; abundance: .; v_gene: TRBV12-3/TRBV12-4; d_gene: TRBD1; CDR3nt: TGTGCCAGCAGTTTCCGGGACAGGAGCCACACAGATACGCAGTATTTT; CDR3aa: CASSFRDRSHTDTQYF
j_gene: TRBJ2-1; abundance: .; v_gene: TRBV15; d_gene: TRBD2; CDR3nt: TGTGCCACCAGCAGAGATCAAGGACTAGCGGGAGGAAGCTCCTACAATGAGCAGTTCTTC; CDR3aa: CATSRDQGLAGGSSYNEQFF
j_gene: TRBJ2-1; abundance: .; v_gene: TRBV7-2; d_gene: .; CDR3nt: TGTGCCAGCAGCGCTCTTAAAGAGCAGTTCTTC; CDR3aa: CASSALKEQFF
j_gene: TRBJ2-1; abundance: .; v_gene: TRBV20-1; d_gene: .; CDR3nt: TGCAGTGCTAGAGCGGGGGGCCACTCCCCTTACAATGAGCAGTTCTTC; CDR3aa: CSARAGGHSPYNEQFF
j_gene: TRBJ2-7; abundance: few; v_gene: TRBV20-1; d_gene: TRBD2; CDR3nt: TGCAGTGCTAGAGATGGGACTACCGAGCAGTACTTC; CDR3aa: CSARDGTTEQYF
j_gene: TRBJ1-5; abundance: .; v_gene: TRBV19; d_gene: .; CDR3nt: TGTGCCAGTAGCGTGGTCAGTAGCAATCAGCCCCAGCATTTT; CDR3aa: CASSVVSSNQPQHF
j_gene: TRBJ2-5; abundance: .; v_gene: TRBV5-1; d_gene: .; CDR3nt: TGCGCCAGCAGCTACTCAGGGATGCACCAAGAGACCCAGTACTTC; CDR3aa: CASSYSGMHQETQYF